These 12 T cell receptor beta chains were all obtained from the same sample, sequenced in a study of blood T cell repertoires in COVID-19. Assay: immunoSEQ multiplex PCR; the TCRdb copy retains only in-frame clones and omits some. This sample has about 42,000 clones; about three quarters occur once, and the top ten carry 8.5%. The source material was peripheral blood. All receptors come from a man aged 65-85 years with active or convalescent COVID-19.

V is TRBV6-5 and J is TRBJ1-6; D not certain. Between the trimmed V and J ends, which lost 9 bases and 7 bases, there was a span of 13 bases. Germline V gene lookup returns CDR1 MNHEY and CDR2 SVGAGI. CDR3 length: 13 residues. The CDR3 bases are TGTGCCAGTACCAGCGATCTGAATTCACCCCTCCACTTT. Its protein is CASTSDLNSPLHF.

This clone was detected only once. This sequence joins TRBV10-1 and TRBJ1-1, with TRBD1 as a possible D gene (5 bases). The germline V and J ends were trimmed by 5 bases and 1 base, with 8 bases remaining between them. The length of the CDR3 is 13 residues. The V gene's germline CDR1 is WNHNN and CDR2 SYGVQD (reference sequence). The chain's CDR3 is CASSLTENTEAFF. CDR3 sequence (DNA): TGCGCCAGCAGTTTGACAGAGAACACTGAAGCTTTCTTT.

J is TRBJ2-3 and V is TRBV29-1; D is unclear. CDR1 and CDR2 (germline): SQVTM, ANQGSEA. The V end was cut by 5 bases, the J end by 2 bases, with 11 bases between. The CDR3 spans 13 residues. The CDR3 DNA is TGCAGCGTTACAAGAACGAACACAGATACGCAGTATTTT. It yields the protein CSVTRTNTDTQYF.

CDR3 sequence: CATSDRGDYGYTF. The CDR3 nucleotides read TGTGCCACGTCGGACAGGGGCGACTATGGCTACACCTTC. The V call is TRBV19, the J call TRBJ1-2; the match to TRBD1 covers 9 bases. The J segment lost 3 bases and the V segment lost 10 bases, leaving 6 bases of the junction unmatched. The CDR3 contains 13 residues. Germline V lookup: CDR1 LNHDA, CDR2 SQIVND (reference sequence).

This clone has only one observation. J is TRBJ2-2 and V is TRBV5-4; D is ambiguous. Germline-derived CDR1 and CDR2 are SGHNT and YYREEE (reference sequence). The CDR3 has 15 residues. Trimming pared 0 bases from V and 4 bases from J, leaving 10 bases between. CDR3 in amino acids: CASSLGFGSTGELFF. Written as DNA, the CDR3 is TGTGCCAGCAGCTTGGGATTCGGTAGCACCGGGGAGCTGTTTTTT.

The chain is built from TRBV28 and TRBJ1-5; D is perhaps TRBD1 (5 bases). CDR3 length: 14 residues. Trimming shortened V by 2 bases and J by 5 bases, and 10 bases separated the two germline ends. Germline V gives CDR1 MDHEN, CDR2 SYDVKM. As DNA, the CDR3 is TGTGCCAGCAGTTTAGGGGGAGGCGATCAGCCCCAGCATTTT. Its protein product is CASSLGGGDQPQHF.

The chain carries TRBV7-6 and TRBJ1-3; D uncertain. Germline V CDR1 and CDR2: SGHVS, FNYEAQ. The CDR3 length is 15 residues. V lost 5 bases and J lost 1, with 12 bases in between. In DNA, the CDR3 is TGTGCCAGCAGCCCAAGATCCGGTTCTGGAAACACCATATATTTT. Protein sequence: CASSPRSGSGNTIYF.

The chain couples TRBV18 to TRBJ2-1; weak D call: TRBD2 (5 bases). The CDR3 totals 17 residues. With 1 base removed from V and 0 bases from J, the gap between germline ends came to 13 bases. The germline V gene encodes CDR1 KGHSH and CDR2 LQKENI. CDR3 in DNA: TGTGCCAGCTCACCACGAGGAGGCCCGAGCTCCTACAATGAGCAGTTCTTC. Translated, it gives CASSPRGGPSSYNEQFF.

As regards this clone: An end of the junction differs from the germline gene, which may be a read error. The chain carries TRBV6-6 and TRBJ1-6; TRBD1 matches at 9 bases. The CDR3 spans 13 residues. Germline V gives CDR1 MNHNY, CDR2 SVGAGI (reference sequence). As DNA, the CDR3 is TGTGCCAGCGGACGGGACAGGGATTCTCCCCTCCACTTT. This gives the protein CASGRDRDSPLHF.

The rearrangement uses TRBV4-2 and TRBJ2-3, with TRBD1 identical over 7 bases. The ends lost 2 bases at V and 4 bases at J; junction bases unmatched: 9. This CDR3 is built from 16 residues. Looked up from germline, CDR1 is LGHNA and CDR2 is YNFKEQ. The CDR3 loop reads CASSQPRGGGADTQYF. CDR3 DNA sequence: TGTGCCAGCAGCCAACCTCGAGGGGGCGGCGCAGATACGCAGTATTTT.

The CDR3 loop is CASTLRTGHNTF. Written as DNA, the CDR3 is TGTGCCAGCACACTCCGGACAGGACATAACACCTTC. V usage is TRBV28 and J usage is TRBJ1-2, with 7 bases lining up with TRBD1. Germline lookup yields CDR1 MDHEN and CDR2 SYDVKM. The CDR3 totals 12 residues. V shed 7 bases, J shed 12 bases, and the junction held 11 bases outside the gene matches.

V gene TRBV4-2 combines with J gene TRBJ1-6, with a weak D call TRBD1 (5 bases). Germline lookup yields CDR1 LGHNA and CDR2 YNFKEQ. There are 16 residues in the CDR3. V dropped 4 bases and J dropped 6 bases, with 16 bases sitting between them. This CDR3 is CASSPTQWGGNSPLHF. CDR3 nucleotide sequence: TGTGCCAGCAGCCCAACCCAGTGGGGCGGTAATTCACCCCTCCACTTT.